The 12 T cell receptor beta chains below all came from one sample that was sequenced in a study of T cells in Graves' hyperthyroidism and ophthalmopathy. What was amplified from RNA transcripts were TCR beta CDR3 regions. Carried out on the TCR CDR3, a first-round RT-PCR used the HTBI primer set. TCRdb redid the calling of the multiplex PCR reads with MiXCR, one entry per CDR3 protein. The top ten hold roughly 8.2% of the sample, which has about 560,000 distinct CDR3 sequences, about half seen once. Sequenced sample: peripheral blood or thyroid tissue (not recorded which). All receptors come from a woman aged 18-29 years with Graves' hyperthyroidism.

The rearrangement links TRBV20-1 to TRBJ1-3, with 7 bases that match TRBD1. Germline assignment: CDR1 DFQATT and CDR2 SNEGSKA (reference sequence). With 0 bases clipped from V and 4 bases from J, the junction kept 9 bases outside the gene matches. This CDR3 comprises 16 residues. CDR3 residues: CSARDLLTGRGNTIYF. CDR3 coding DNA: TGCAGTGCTAGAGACCTACTGACAGGGCGAGGAAACACCATATATTTT.

This clonotype has a handful of counts. The J gene is TRBJ2-7, the V gene TRBV2; no firm D call. The CDR3 has 15 amino acids. The ends were cut back, 5 bases at V and 3 bases at J, with 17 bases in the middle. Germline V gene data show CDR1 as SNHLY and CDR2 as FYNNEI. As DNA, the CDR3 is TGTGCCAGCAGTCTCGCCACGCGTAGGCTCTACGAGCAGTACTTC. Its protein product is CASSLATRRLYEQYF. Full variable domain (remainder filled in from reference TRBV2 and TRBJ2-7): EPEVTQTPSHQVTQMGQEVILRCVPISNHLYFYWYRQILGQKVEFLVSFYNNEISEKSEIFDDQFSVERPDGSNFTLKIRSTKLEDSAMYFCASSLATRRLYEQYFGPGTRLTVT.

The chain recombines TRBV25-1 with TRBJ1-1, with 7 bases fitting TRBD1. After removal of 8 bases from V and 4 bases from J, the junction contained 13 bases not matched to a gene. The CDR3 runs to 15 residues. Germline-derived CDR1 and CDR2 are MGHDK and SYGVNS. CDR3 nucleotide sequence: TGTGCCAGCTCACCCTCAAGGCCAGGGGGCACTGAAGCTTTCTTT. Residues: CASSPSRPGGTEAFF.

The J gene is TRBJ2-7, the V gene TRBV29-1; 8 positions agree with TRBD1. The trim removed 7 bases at V and 10 bases at J, leaving 18 bases unmatched. This CDR3 comprises 14 residues. Germline assignment: CDR1 SQVTM and CDR2 ANQGSEA. The CDR3 DNA follows: TGCAGCGCAGTCCCCGGTGCCAGGGGGCTACAACAGTACTTC. It is translated as CSAVPGARGLQQYF.

Ten or more counts support this clonotype. This chain uses TRBV19 with TRBJ1-1, with D hard to call. V was trimmed by 3 bases and J by 10 bases, leaving 12 bases between them. The CDR3 consists of 12 residues. CDR1 is LNHDA and CDR2 is SQIVND in the germline V gene (reference sequence). In DNA, the CDR3 is TGTGCCAGTAGTATCGGCCCTCGGAGAGCTTTCTTT. As protein: CASSIGPRRAFF.

This chain uses TRBV5-1 with TRBJ2-7; TRBD2 aligns across 12 bases. Per germline, CDR1 SGHRS and CDR2 YFSETQ. CDR3 length: 14 amino acids. Trimming at V came to 0 bases and at J to 10 bases, leaving 5 bases not matched to a gene. CDR3 DNA: TGCGCCAGCAGCTTGGCTCGGACTAGCGGGATACAGTACTTC. This encodes CASSLARTSGIQYF.

This clonotype was counted only a few times. This CDR3 reads CATSDRWGRANTGELFF. DNA for the CDR3: TGTGCCACCAGTGATCGGTGGGGGCGCGCGAACACCGGGGAGCTGTTTTTT. This chain joins TRBV24-1 and TRBJ2-2; tentative D call: TRBD1 (6 bases). Germline V lookup: CDR1 KGHDR, CDR2 SFDVKD. With 3 bases removed from V and 0 bases from J, the gap between germline ends came to 13 bases. This CDR3 is 17 amino acids long.

The chain links TRBV20-1 to TRBJ2-7, with 9 nucleotides matching TRBD2. This CDR3 region has 15 residues. V shed 2 bases and J 0 bases; nucleotides not matched to a gene: 5. Per germline, CDR1 DFQATT and CDR2 SNEGSKA (reference sequence). The CDR3 bases are TGCAGTGCTAGACCCGGGACTAGCATCTCCTACGAGCAGTACTTC. It translates to CSARPGTSISYEQYF.

To note about this clonotype: The junction departs from germline at one end; a sequencing error may be responsible. This chain uses TRBV25-1 with TRBJ1-3; D not resolved. Germline assignment: CDR1 MGHDK and CDR2 SYGVNS. This CDR3 spans 12 amino acids. The CDR3 DNA is TGTGCCAGCAGTGAATACGGGTTACGAAGCCATTTT. It yields the protein CASSEYGLRSHF. The full variable domain, completed using reference TRBV25-1 and TRBJ1-3, is EADIYQTPRYLVIGTGKKITLECSQTMGHDKMYWYQQDPGMELHLIHYSYGVNSTEKGDLSSESTVSRIRTEHFPLTLESARPSHTSQYLCASSEYGLRSHFGEGSWLTVV.

The rearrangement uses TRBV20-1 and TRBJ2-3; TRBD1 might be the D (6 bases). This CDR3 region has 10 residues. The V end was cut by 5 bases, the J end by 9 bases, with 9 bases between. The germline V gene encodes CDR1 DFQATT and CDR2 SNEGSKA (reference sequence). The CDR3 region has the DNA TGCAGTGCTGCCAGGGGCACGCAGTATTTT. Translation: CSAARGTQYF.

This clonotype was picked up many times. The chain carries TRBV2 and TRBJ1-5, with a possible D match to TRBD1 (5 bases). The CDR3 is 13 amino acids. CDR1 is SNHLY and CDR2 is FYNNEI in the germline V gene. V lost 6 bases, J lost 6 bases, and 12 bases lay in between. The CDR3: CASSSDRGQPQHF. The DNA for the CDR3 is TGTGCCAGCAGCTCCGACAGAGGTCAGCCCCAGCATTTT.

V gene TRBV29-1 combines with J gene TRBJ1-2; TRBD1 aligns across 9 bases. This CDR3 comprises 13 residues. Germline-derived CDR1 and CDR2 are SQVTM and ANQGSEA. With V trimmed by 7 bases and J by 3 bases, 6 bases remained unmatched. The CDR3 region has the DNA TGCAGCGACCGGGACAGGGACCACTATGGCTACACCTTC. Translated, it gives CSDRDRDHYGYTF.